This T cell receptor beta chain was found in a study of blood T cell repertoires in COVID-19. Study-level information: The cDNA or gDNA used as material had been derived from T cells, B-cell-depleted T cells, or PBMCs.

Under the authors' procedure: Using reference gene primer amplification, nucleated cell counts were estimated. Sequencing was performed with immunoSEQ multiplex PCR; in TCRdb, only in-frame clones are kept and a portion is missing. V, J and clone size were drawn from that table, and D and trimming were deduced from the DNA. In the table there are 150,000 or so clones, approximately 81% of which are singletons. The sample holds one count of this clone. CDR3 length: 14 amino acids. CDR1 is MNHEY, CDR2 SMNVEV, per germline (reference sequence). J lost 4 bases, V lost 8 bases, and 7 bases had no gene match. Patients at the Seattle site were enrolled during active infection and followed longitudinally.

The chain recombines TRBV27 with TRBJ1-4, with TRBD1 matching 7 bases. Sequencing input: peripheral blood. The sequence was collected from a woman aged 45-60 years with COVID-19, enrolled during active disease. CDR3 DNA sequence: TGTGCCAGCGCGCAACGACAGGGTAATGAAAAACTGTTTTTT. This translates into CASAQRQGNEKLFF.